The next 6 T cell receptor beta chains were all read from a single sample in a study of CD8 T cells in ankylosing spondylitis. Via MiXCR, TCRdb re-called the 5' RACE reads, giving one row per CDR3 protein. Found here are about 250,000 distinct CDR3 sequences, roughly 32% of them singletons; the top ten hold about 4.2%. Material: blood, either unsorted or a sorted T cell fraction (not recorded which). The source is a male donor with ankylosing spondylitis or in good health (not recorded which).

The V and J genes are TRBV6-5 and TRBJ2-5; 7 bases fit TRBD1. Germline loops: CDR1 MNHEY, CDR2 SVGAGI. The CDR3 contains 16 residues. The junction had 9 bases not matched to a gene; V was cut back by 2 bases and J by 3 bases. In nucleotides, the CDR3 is TGTGCCAGCAGTTACCCTAGACAGGGCCGGAAAGAGACCCAGTACTTC. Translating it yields CASSYPRQGRKETQYF.

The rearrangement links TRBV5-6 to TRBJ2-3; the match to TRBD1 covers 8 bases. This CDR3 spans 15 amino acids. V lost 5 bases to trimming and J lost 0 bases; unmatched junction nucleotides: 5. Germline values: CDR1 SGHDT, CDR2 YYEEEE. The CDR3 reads CASSRRQGSTDTQYF. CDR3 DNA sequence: TGTGCCAGCAGTCGACGACAGGGGAGCACAGATACGCAGTATTTT.

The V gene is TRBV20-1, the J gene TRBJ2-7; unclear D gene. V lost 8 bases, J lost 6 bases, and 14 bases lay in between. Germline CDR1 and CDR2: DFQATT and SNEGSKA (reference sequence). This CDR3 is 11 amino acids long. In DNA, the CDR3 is TGCAGTTGGAATGATGGGTCCGAGCAGTACTTC. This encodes CSWNDGSEQYF.

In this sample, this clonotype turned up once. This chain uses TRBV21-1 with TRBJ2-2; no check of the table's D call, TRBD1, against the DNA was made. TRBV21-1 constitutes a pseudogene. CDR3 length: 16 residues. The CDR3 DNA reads TGTGCCAGCAGGAGCCATGGGACACCAACCACCGGGGAGCTGTTTTTT. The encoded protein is CASRSHGTPTTGELFF.

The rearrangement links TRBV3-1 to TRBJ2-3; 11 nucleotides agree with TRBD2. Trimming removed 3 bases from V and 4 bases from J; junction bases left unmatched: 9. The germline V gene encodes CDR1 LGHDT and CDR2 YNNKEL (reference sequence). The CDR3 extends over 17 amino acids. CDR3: CASSQPLGLAGSDTQYF. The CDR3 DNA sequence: TGTGCCAGCAGCCAGCCACTAGGACTAGCGGGCTCAGATACGCAGTATTTT.

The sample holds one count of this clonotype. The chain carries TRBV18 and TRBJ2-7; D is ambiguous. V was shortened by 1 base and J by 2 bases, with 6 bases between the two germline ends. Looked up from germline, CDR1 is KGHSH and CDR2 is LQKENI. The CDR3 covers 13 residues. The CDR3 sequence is CASSPQDTYEQYF. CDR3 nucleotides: TGTGCCAGCTCACCACAGGATACCTACGAGCAGTACTTC.